What follows are 2 T cell receptor beta chains derived from one specimen sequenced in a study of shared clonotypes between healthy human individuals. Assay: immunoSEQ multiplex PCR; the TCRdb copy retains only in-frame clones and omits some. The table lists about 460,000 clones, 60% to 80% of them singletons. Sequenced sample: PBMCs. Every receptor here comes from a middle-aged woman in good health. Some clones in this sample may be carry-over from other donors' samples.

V and J are TRBV27 and TRBJ2-7; 9 nucleotides match TRBD1. The CDR3 consists of 15 residues. CDR1 and CDR2 (germline): MNHEY, SMNVEV (reference sequence). Losses at the gene ends were 5 bases for V and 0 bases for J; bases not matched to a gene: 5. CDR3 DNA sequence: TGTGCCAGCAGTCTGGGACAGGGTTACTCCTACGAGCAGTACTTC. Translating gives CASSLGQGYSYEQYF.

A note on this clone: One end of the junction does not line up with germline, which may come from a read error. The chain is built from TRBV7-8 and TRBJ2-5, with D unclear. Germline V gives CDR1 SGHVS, CDR2 FQNEAQ. The CDR3 has 14 amino acids. The CDR3 region has the DNA TGTGCCAGCTTTTTGGACGTTGTCCAAGGGACCCAGTACTTC. This codes for CASFLDVVQGTQYF.